This T cell receptor beta chain was sequenced for a study of Graves' ophthalmopathy and Graves' hyperthyroidism. CDR3 length equals 14 residues. Germline V gene sequence: CDR1 WSHSY, CDR2 SAAADI. Trimming removed 4 bases from V and 8 bases from J, with 12 bases in between. This clonotype was seen at least ten times. TCR beta CDR3 regions were amplified from RNA transcripts. HTBI primers were employed in first-round RT-PCR, then a second-round multiplex PCR followed. TCRdb redid the calling of the multiplex PCR reads with MiXCR, one entry per CDR3 protein. The table lists 500,000 to 700,000 distinct CDR3 sequences, over 20% of them singletons.

The origin of this receptor is a woman under 30 with stable Graves' hyperthyroidism. Some clones in this sample may be carry-over from other donors' samples. The chain combines TRBV10-2 with TRBJ1-6, with D perhaps TRBD1 (5 bases). The source material was peripheral blood. CDR3 coding DNA: TGCGCCAGCAGTGTTGCTGGGGGGTATTCACCCCTCCACTTT. Protein product: CASSVAGGYSPLHF.